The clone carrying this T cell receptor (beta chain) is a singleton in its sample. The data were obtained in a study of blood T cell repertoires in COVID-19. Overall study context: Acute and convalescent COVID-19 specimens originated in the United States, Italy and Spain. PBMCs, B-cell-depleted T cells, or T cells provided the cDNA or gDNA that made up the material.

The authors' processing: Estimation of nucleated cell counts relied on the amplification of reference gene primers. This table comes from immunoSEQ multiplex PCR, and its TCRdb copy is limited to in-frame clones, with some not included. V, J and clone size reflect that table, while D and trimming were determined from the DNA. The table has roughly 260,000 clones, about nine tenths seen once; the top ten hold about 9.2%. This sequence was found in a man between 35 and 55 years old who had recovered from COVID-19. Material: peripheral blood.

In nucleotides, the CDR3 is TGTGCCAGCAAGACTAGCGGGGGCCCGAGGGGGGATACGCAGTATTTT. Its translation: CASKTSGGPRGDTQYF. The chain combines TRBV27 with TRBJ2-3; 12 bases fit TRBD2. The ends lost 7 bases at V and 6 bases at J; junction bases unmatched: 11. CDR1 and CDR2 (germline): MNHEY, SMNVEV (reference sequence). CDR3 size: 16 residues.